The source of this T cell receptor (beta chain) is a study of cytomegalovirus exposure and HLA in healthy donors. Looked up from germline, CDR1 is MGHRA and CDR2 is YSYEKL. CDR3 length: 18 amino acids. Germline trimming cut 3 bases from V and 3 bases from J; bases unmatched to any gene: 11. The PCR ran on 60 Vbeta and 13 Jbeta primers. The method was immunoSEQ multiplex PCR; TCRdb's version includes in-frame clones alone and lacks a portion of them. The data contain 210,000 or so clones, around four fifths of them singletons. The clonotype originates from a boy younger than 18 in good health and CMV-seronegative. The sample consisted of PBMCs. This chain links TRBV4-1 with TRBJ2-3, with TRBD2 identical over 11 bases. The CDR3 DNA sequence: TGCGCCAGCAGCCAGAGGGGGACTAGCGGAGAGAGGACAGATACGCAGTATTTT. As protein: CASSQRGTSGERTDTQYF.